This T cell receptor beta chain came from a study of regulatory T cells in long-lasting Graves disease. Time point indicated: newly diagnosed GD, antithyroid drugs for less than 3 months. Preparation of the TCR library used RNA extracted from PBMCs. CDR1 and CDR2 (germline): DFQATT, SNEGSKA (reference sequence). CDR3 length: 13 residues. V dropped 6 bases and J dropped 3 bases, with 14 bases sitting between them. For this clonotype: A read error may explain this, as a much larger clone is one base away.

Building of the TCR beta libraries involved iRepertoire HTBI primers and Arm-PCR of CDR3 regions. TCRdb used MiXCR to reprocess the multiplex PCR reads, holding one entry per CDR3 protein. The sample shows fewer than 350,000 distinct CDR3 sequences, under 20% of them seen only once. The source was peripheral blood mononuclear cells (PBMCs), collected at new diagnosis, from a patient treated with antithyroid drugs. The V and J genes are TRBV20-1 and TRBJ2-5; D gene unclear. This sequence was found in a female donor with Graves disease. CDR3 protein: CSALAVNEETQYF. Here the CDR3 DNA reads TGCAGTGCCCTGGCGGTAAATGAAGAGACCCAGTACTTC.